What follows is one T cell receptor (beta chain) and its context. These data belong to a study of blood T cell repertoires in COVID-19. As for the study in general: Spain, Italy and the United States supplied samples that represented acute and convalescent COVID-19. PBMCs, B-cell-depleted T cells, or T cells provided the cDNA or gDNA that made up the material.

In the original processing: The authors estimated nucleated cell counts from reference gene primer amplification. Only in-frame clones appear in the TCRdb table, and some are missing; sequencing was by immunoSEQ multiplex PCR. The V and J calls and clone size are taken from that table; D and trimming were inferred from the DNA. Of about 100,000 clones listed, over 75% are singletons. Sequencing used peripheral blood. This TCR came from a human donor in a cohort sampled during active COVID-19.

Here the CDR3 reads CASSSDIGYGYTF. For the CDR3, the DNA is TGTGCCAGCAGTTCGGACATAGGCTATGGCTACACCTTC. V gene TRBV6-2 or TRBV6-3 combines with J gene TRBJ1-2, with D maybe TRBD1 (5 bases). Per germline, CDR1 MNHEY and CDR2 SVGEGT. Trimming took off 4 bases at V and 4 bases at J, with 10 bases between the two ends. The CDR3 spans 13 residues.